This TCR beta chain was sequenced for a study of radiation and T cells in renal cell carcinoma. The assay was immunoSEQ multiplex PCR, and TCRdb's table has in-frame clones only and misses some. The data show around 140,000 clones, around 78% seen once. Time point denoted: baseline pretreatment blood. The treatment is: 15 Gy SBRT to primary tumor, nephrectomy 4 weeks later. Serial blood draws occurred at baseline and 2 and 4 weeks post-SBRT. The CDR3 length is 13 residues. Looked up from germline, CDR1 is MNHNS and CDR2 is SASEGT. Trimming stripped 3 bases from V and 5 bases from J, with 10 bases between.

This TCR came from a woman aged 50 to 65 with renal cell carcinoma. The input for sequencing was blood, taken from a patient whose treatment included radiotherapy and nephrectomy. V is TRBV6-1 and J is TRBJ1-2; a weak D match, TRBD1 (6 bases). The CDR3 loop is CASSEGATYGYTF. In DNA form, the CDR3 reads TGTGCCAGCAGTGAGGGGGCAACGTATGGCTACACCTTC.